This T cell receptor beta chain was captured by sequencing in a study of blood T cell repertoires in COVID-19. For the study at large: Samples came from the United States, Italy and Spain, spanning acute and convalescent COVID-19.

In the original analysis: Nucleated cell number was recorded as an estimate derived from reference gene primer amplification. Sequencing was performed with immunoSEQ multiplex PCR; in TCRdb, only in-frame clones are kept and a portion is missing. That table supplies the V and J calls and clone size; D and trimming were determined from the DNA. The sample consists of approximately 120,000 clones, around 85% of them appearing once. Enrolment of Seattle patients took place during active infection, and they were followed longitudinally. V was trimmed by 3 bases and J by 4 bases, leaving 15 bases between them. CDR1 is DFQATT, CDR2 SNEGSKA, per germline (reference sequence). This CDR3 comprises 14 residues.

The rearrangement uses TRBV20-1 and TRBJ2-5; D unresolved. The sequenced material came from peripheral blood. This TCR came from an elderly woman with COVID-19, enrolled during active disease. In DNA form, the CDR3 reads TGCAGTGCTAGTTATGAGGTGGTCCTAGAGACCCAGTACTTC. Protein: CSASYEVVLETQYF.